This TCR beta chain comes out of a study of CXCR3-negative and CXCR3-positive naive CD8 T cells. Overall study findings and caveats: More hydrophobic TRB CDR3s occurred in CXCR3-positive than in CXCR3-negative naive cells.

The CDR3 runs to 16 residues. The V gene's germline CDR1 is KGHDR and CDR2 SFDVKD. The method, 5' RACE with UMI labels, was used to prepare the TRB cDNA libraries. TCRdb derives one entry per CDR3 protein from the 5' RACE reads, leaving out DNA. Recorded for this sample: tens of thousands of distinct CDR3 sequences. Turning to this clonotype: The antigen is unknown.

This receptor was identified in a human donor in good health. Some clones in this sample may be carry-over from other donors' samples. The sample taken for sequencing was naive CXCR3+ CD8+ T cells from blood. Subset defined: CD45RO-CCR7+CD27+CD95- naive CD8+ T cells expressing CXCR3 (TNR3+). This sequence joins TRBV24-1 and TRBJ2-1; TCRdb names TRBD1, which stays unverified in the absence of DNA. The CDR3 spells CATSVGAGSTYNEQFF.